The T cell receptor (beta chain) under discussion was sequenced for a study of T cell repertoires in cytomegalovirus infection. This CDR3 spans 17 amino acids. The V end lost 5 bases, the J end lost 0 bases, and 17 bases lay between the germline ends. Germline CDR1 reads MDHEN; CDR2 reads SYDVKM. TCRdb recomputed calls from the reads with MiXCR, one row per CDR3 protein. This table holds hundreds of thousands of distinct CDR3 sequences, 35% found once. J is TRBJ1-5 and V is TRBV28, with D unresolved. The TCR sequence derives from a human donor in good health (CMV status not recorded). Some clones in this sample may be carry-over from other donors' samples. The sequencing input was PBMCs. The CDR3 protein is CASSGVEGRTSNQPQHF. The CDR3 DNA reads as TGTGCCAGCAGTGGGGTTGAAGGTCGTACTAGCAATCAGCCCCAGCATTTT.